This T cell receptor (beta chain) stems from a study of immune cell composition in non-small cell lung cancer. About the research overall: Most cases were lung adenocarcinoma or squamous cell carcinoma.

DNA was extracted from unsorted cell suspensions stored frozen. Assay: immunoSEQ multiplex PCR; the TCRdb copy retains only in-frame clones and omits some. The sample holds roughly 2,600 clones, about four fifths seen once. The V gene's germline CDR1 is ENHRY and CDR2 SYGVKD. V was pared by 4 bases and J by 2 bases, with 3 bases of the junction left unmatched. The CDR3 is 14 residues long. The sample comprised lung tumor tissue. V gene TRBV10-3 combines with J gene TRBJ2-3; 7 positions match TRBD1. The TCR sequence derives from a human donor with non-small cell lung cancer. Here the CDR3 DNA reads TGTGCCATCAGTGCGGGACAGTCCACAGATACGCAGTATTTT. This encodes CAISAGQSTDTQYF.